The 24 T cell receptor beta chains reported below all come from one sample, sequenced in a study of T cell responses to AZD1222 COVID-19 vaccine. Measured with immunoSEQ multiplex PCR; TCRdb has only the in-frame clones, and not every one. The sample contains about 170,000 clones, 85% to 95% of which appear only once. The material sequenced was peripheral blood, taken on day 0 of AZD1222 vaccination. The source is an adult in good health.

The chain couples TRBV10-3 to TRBJ1-1; no definite D call. Germline V lookup: CDR1 ENHRY, CDR2 SYGVKD. The V end lost 2 bases, the J end lost 0 bases, and 13 bases lay between the germline ends. The CDR3 runs to 16 residues. For the CDR3, the DNA is TGTGCCATCAGTGAGAATGGAGCAGGAATGAACACTGAAGCTTTCTTT. This encodes CAISENGAGMNTEAFF.

This clone was counted once. The J gene is TRBJ1-3, the V gene TRBV19; the match to TRBD1 covers 8 bases. The V and J ends lost 5 bases and 4 bases, in that order; junction bases with no gene match: 10. CDR3 size: 16 residues. Germline V CDR1 and CDR2: LNHDA, SQIVND (reference sequence). The CDR3 loop is CASSARTGRFGNTIYF. The CDR3 coding sequence is TGTGCCAGTAGTGCACGGACAGGGAGATTCGGAAACACCATATATTTT.

J is TRBJ1-2 and V is TRBV29-1; D is ambiguous. The germline V and J ends were trimmed by 6 bases and 8 bases, with 19 bases remaining between them. The CDR3 contains 13 residues. The germline CDR1 and CDR2 sequences are SQVTM and ANQGSEA. The DNA of the CDR3 is TGCAGCGTACTACTCACCCGGAGTTGGGGCTACACCTTC. Translating gives CSVLLTRSWGYTF.

The CDR3 here is CASSHDRGRRTDTQYF. CDR3 nucleotide sequence: TGTGCCAGCAGTCACGACAGGGGGCGAAGGACAGATACGCAGTATTTT. The V gene is TRBV7-9, the J gene TRBJ2-3, with 10 bases fitting TRBD1. This CDR3 is 16 amino acids long. In germline, CDR1 is SEHNR, CDR2 FQNEAQ (reference sequence). The V segment lost 6 bases and the J segment 3 bases; nucleotides outside the gene matches: 9.

About this clone: Within the sample, other DNA sequences also encode this same CDR3. The V gene is TRBV18, the J gene TRBJ2-7, with 8 bases that match TRBD1. CDR1 and CDR2 from the germline V gene are KGHSH and LQKENI. V gave up 6 bases and J gave up 0 bases; unmatched junction bases: 7. This CDR3 comprises 15 residues. The CDR3 is CASSPRQGSSYEQYF. CDR3 nucleotide sequence: TGTGCCAGCTCCCCGAGACAGGGGAGCTCCTACGAGCAGTACTTC. The entire variable domain, with the rest obtained from reference TRBV18 and TRBJ2-7, is as follows: NAGVMQNPRHLVRRRGQEARLRCSPMKGHSHVYWYRQLPEEGLKFMVYLQKENIIDESGMPKERFSAEFPKEGPSILRIQQVVRGDSAAYFCASSPRQGSSYEQYFGPGTRLTVT.

The rearrangement joins TRBV6-6 to TRBJ2-7; D might be TRBD1 (5 bases). Trimming shortened V by 6 bases and J by 2 bases, and 14 bases separated the two germline ends. Germline V gene lookup returns CDR1 MNHNY and CDR2 SVGAGI (reference sequence). CDR3 length: 14 amino acids. The CDR3 DNA sequence: TGTGCCAGCAGACCACAGGAGATGACCTACGAGCAGTACTTC. Protein product: CASRPQEMTYEQYF.

The CDR3 loop reads CASSLGQGETSPLHF. The CDR3 nucleotides read TGCGCCAGCAGCTTGGGACAGGGGGAGACCTCACCCCTCCACTTT. The V and J genes are TRBV5-1 and TRBJ1-6; the match to TRBD1 covers 9 bases. This CDR3 region has 15 residues. The V segment lost 0 bases and the J segment 10 bases; nucleotides outside the gene matches: 5. Germline V gene lookup returns CDR1 SGHRS and CDR2 YFSETQ.

The chain recombines TRBV6-5 with TRBJ1-1, with D unclear. The V gene lost 4 bases and the J gene lost 8 bases, with 14 bases spanning the gap. The CDR3 has 13 amino acids. Germline assignment: CDR1 MNHEY and CDR2 SVGAGI. The chain's CDR3 is CASSSSLRMEAFF. DNA of the CDR3: TGTGCCAGCAGTTCCTCCCTGAGGATGGAAGCTTTCTTT.

The rearrangement uses TRBV5-1 and TRBJ1-1; 8 nucleotides align to TRBD1. Germline loops: CDR1 SGHRS, CDR2 YFSETQ. V trimming: 4 bases; J trimming: 2 bases; junction bases outside the gene matches: 10. The CDR3 is 16 residues long. CDR3 in DNA: TGCGCCAGCAGCGGAGGACAGGGCCACAGTAACACTGAAGCTTTCTTT. It translates to CASSGGQGHSNTEAFF.

V gene TRBV18 combines with J gene TRBJ2-1, with D tentatively TRBD1 (6 bases). V gave up 5 bases and J gave up 9 bases, with 14 bases separating them. The CDR3 extends over 13 amino acids. Germline CDR1 reads KGHSH; CDR2 reads LQKENI. CDR3 sequence (DNA): TGTGCCAGCTCAACTACAGGGCAGCGTGAGCAGTTCTTC. This encodes CASSTTGQREQFF.

The chain couples TRBV7-6 to TRBJ2-2, with 8 bases aligning to TRBD2. Per the germline V gene, CDR1 is SGHVS and CDR2 is FNYEAQ. This CDR3 has 16 amino acids. Trimming took 6 bases from V and 4 from J; bases not matched to a gene: 10. CDR3: CASSFGAGGGTGELFF. In DNA form, the CDR3 reads TGTGCCAGCAGTTTTGGTGCCGGGGGGGGCACCGGGGAGCTGTTTTTT.

The chain employs TRBV5-1 and TRBJ1-1; D is unresolved. From germline, CDR1 is SGHRS and CDR2 YFSETQ. This CDR3 comprises 14 residues. V lost 0 bases, J lost 6 bases, and 12 bases lay in between. As DNA, the CDR3 is TGCGCCAGCAGCTTGGTCGTCGGGTCCCCTGAAGCTTTCTTT. It codes for CASSLVVGSPEAFF.

This clone occurred once. The chain couples TRBV6-1 to TRBJ1-2; D is ambiguous. This CDR3 spans 12 amino acids. V lost 2 bases and J lost 4, with 5 bases in between. CDR1 is MNHNS, CDR2 SASEGT, per germline. The chain's CDR3 is CASSERTYGYTF. The CDR3 coding sequence is TGTGCCAGCAGTGAAAGGACCTATGGCTACACCTTC.

This clone has just one count. V is TRBV5-1 and J is TRBJ1-4; a possible D gene is TRBD1 (6 bases). The CDR3 length is 15 residues. The V end lost 5 bases, the J end lost 2 bases, and 13 bases lay between the germline ends. The V gene's germline CDR1 is SGHRS and CDR2 YFSETQ. CDR3 loop: CASSYGGRTNEKLFF. In DNA form, the CDR3 reads TGCGCCAGCAGTTACGGGGGCCGGACTAATGAAAAACTGTTTTTT. The whole variable domain, filled in from reference TRBV5-1 and TRBJ1-4, reads KAGVTQTPRYLIKTRGQQVTLSCSPISGHRSVSWYQQTPGQGLQFLFEYFSETQRNKGNFPGRFSGRQFSNSRSEMNVSTLELGDSALYLCASSYGGRTNEKLFFGSGTQLSVL.

V and J are TRBV27 and TRBJ1-2; 8 nucleotides match TRBD1. The germline V gene has CDR1 MNHEY and CDR2 SMNVEV (reference sequence). V shed 5 bases and J 6 bases; nucleotides not matched to a gene: 11. This CDR3 is 15 amino acids long. The CDR3 spells CASSPPGGPRDGYTF. In nucleotides, the CDR3 is TGTGCCAGCAGTCCGCCAGGGGGCCCCAGGGATGGCTACACCTTC.

The rearrangement joins TRBV6-5 to TRBJ1-2, with D unresolved. The CDR3 loop spans 13 amino acids. CDR1 is MNHEY, CDR2 SVGAGI, per germline. V gave up 3 bases and J gave up 8 bases, with 13 bases separating them. CDR3: CASSYRPGGGYTF. In nucleotides, the CDR3 is TGTGCCAGCAGTTATCGGCCGGGAGGGGGCTACACCTTC.

The chain uses TRBV6-6 and TRBJ2-2; 8 bases agree with TRBD1. Germline CDR1 is MNHNY and CDR2 is SVGAGI (reference sequence). The CDR3 is 15 amino acids. Germline trimming cut 5 bases from V and 6 bases from J; bases unmatched to any gene: 8. CDR3 sequence: CASSPRTGMSGELFF. The CDR3 region has the DNA TGTGCCAGCAGTCCACGGACAGGGATGTCCGGGGAGCTGTTTTTT.

The rearrangement links TRBV10-1 to TRBJ2-2; 7 nucleotides match TRBD1. The CDR3 spans 19 residues. The germline CDR1 and CDR2 sequences are WNHNN and SYGVQD (reference sequence). V trimming: 6 bases; J trimming: 1 base; junction bases outside the gene matches: 17. This chain's CDR3 is CASRPEPFRDRQNTGELFF. CDR3 coding DNA: TGCGCCAGCAGACCCGAACCGTTCCGGGACAGACAGAACACCGGGGAGCTGTTTTTT.

The genes are TRBV10-1 and TRBJ1-4; TRBD1 might be the D (5 bases). The ends were cut back, 4 bases at V and 8 bases at J, with 17 bases in the middle. The CDR3 totals 15 residues. Germline loops: CDR1 WNHNN, CDR2 SYGVQD (reference sequence). The CDR3 here is CASSAGTPGPEKLFF. The CDR3 coding sequence is TGCGCCAGCAGTGCTGGGACTCCCGGTCCGGAAAAACTGTTTTTT.

CDR3 bases: TGTGCCAGCACCCCCCGAGGGGCCCCCTACGAGCAGTACTTC. Translation gives CASTPRGAPYEQYF. J is TRBJ2-7 and V is TRBV7-9; D tentatively fits TRBD1 or TRBD2 (5 bases each). The V gene's germline CDR1 is SEHNR and CDR2 FQNEAQ (reference sequence). Trimming stripped 7 bases from V and 2 bases from J, with 15 bases between. This CDR3 contains 14 residues.

This chain's CDR3 is CASSTVFAGTSKLVNTQYF. The CDR3 coding sequence is TGTGCCAGTAGTACCGTCTTCGCCGGGACTAGTAAATTAGTGAATACGCAGTATTTT. The chain is built from TRBV19 and TRBJ2-3; 8 positions agree with TRBD2. V lost 4 bases and J lost 7; bases outside the gene matches: 22. The CDR3 is 19 residues long. Germline V gives CDR1 LNHDA, CDR2 SQIVND (reference sequence). Full variable domain (missing parts from reference TRBV19 and TRBJ2-3): DGGITQSPKYLFRKEGQNVTLSCEQNLNHDAMYWYRQDPGQGLRLIYYSQIVNDFQKGDIAEGYSVSREKKESFPLTVTSAQKNPTAFYLCASSTVFAGTSKLVNTQYFGPGTRLTVL.

V usage is TRBV5-1 and J usage is TRBJ1-1; maybe TRBD1 (5 bases). Trimming left V 1 base short and J 5 bases short, with 15 bases between. Germline CDR1 reads SGHRS; CDR2 reads YFSETQ. This CDR3 region has 15 residues. CDR3 region: CASSLFRGIGTEAFF. In DNA, the CDR3 is TGCGCCAGCAGCTTGTTCCGGGGGATAGGGACTGAAGCTTTCTTT.

The J gene is TRBJ1-2, the V gene TRBV19, with 8 bases matching TRBD1. The V segment lost 5 bases and the J segment 4 bases; nucleotides outside the gene matches: 12. CDR1 and CDR2 from the germline V gene are LNHDA and SQIVND (reference sequence). The CDR3 is made up of 16 amino acids. The CDR3 DNA is TGTGCCAGTAGTGAAGACAGGGGATGGGGATCCTATGGCTACACCTTC. Translation: CASSEDRGWGSYGYTF.

The rearrangement uses TRBV5-6 and TRBJ1-4; 8 nucleotides match TRBD1. V dropped 4 bases and J dropped 8; count of bases not matched to a gene: 13. The germline V gene has CDR1 SGHDT and CDR2 YYEEEE. The CDR3 runs 16 residues. The CDR3 is CASSQHLQGEYEKLFF. CDR3 DNA: TGTGCCAGCAGCCAACACCTACAGGGGGAGTACGAAAAACTGTTTTTT. Using reference TRBV5-6 and TRBJ1-4 for the parts outside the CDR3, the full variable domain is DAGVTQSPTHLIKTRGQQVTLRCSPKSGHDTVSWYQQALGQGPQFIFQYYEEEERQRGNFPDRFSGHQFPNYSSELNVNALLLGDSALYLCASSQHLQGEYEKLFFGSGTQLSVL.